This TCR beta chain came from a study of cytomegalovirus exposure and HLA in healthy donors. Study-wide results and caveats: A few V segments could not be told apart, such as TRBV6-2 and TRBV6-3, and were left out. Associated with cytomegalovirus, according to the listing, were around 160 TCR beta chains.

Remarks on this clone: Its target is unknown.

PCR amplification relied on 60 Vbeta primers (plus 13 Jbeta primers). Assay: immunoSEQ multiplex PCR; the TCRdb copy retains only in-frame clones and omits some. This sample yields 74,000 or so clones, of which 65% to 70% are seen a single time; more than 2% belongs to the top ten. The germline V gene has CDR1 SGHRS and CDR2 YFSETQ. The J segment lost 4 bases and the V segment lost 8 bases, leaving 17 bases of the junction unmatched. The length of the CDR3 is 16 residues. The V and J genes are TRBV5-1 and TRBJ2-7; 8 bases are a match to TRBD1. What was sequenced was PBMCs. The receptor was derived from a young woman in good health and CMV-seronegative. The CDR3 bases are TGCGCCAGACCCCCATATGCAGGGGGCGAAGGGTACGAGCAGTACTTC. It encodes CARPPYAGGEGYEQYF. The variable domain in full, with the rest retrieved from reference TRBV5-1 and TRBJ2-7, is KAGVTQTPRYLIKTRGQQVTLSCSPISGHRSVSWYQQTPGQGLQFLFEYFSETQRNKGNFPGRFSGRQFSNSRSEMNVSTLELGDSALYLCARPPYAGGEGYEQYFGPGTRLTVT.